This TCR beta chain stems from a study of T cell responses to AZD1222 COVID-19 vaccine (dated by TCRdb to the early 2020s). Context from the whole study: TCR sequencing covered approximately 230 trial participants: nearly 210 given two doses of AZD1222 and 26 given two doses of MenACWY control vaccine. Trial participants were enrolled by age into subgroups of 18-55, 56-69 and 70-plus years, and about 150, 27 and 61 TCR-sequenced participants, respectively, were included in these subgroups. Results the study describes overall, beyond this receptor: A significant rise in spike-specific TCR breadth and depth was observed after two AZD1222 doses relative to day 0 and relative to MenACWY recipients. Vaccine-associated CD4 TCRs spanned the whole spike protein, with dominant responses in regions 160-218 and 743-854. Nearly half of unique spike-specific TCRs reportedly recognized epitopes outside regions mutated in the B.1.351 and B.1.1.7 variants. Only a handful of AZD1222 recipients were SARS-CoV-2 seropositive at baseline, limiting conclusions about previously exposed vaccinees. In the small 56-69-year group, the increase in depth fell short of significance, most likely because of low power. Because no day 14 peak-response samples were available, the repertoires could be characterized only after the peak T cell response. Most participants were white British and females outnumbered males, and the authors suggested that clonal diversity may have been underestimated.

The meaning of the sample's time point label: about 28 days (+/-7) after the second vaccine dose. AZD1222 recipients with second doses at about 4 weeks or about 12 weeks were pooled, because spike-specific TCR depth and breadth did not differ between schedules. Vaccinee samples came from UK trials COV001 and COV002, including a single-blind randomized controlled phase 2/3 trial of AZD1222 (ChAdOx1 nCoV-19) in healthy adults. For TCRbeta chain sequencing, PBMC samples from trial participants were taken at day 0 and at day 28 after the second dose. For CDR1 and CDR2, the germline V gene lists SGHRS and YFSETQ. The CDR3, cysteine through phenylalanine, is 16 amino acids long. Kept here is only the CDR3 DNA, which spans 48 bases and is read in frame from base 1. V is clipped by 4 bases and J by 9 bases, and the sequence between their germline boundaries is 20 bases long. Comment on this clone: Its antigen is still unknown. No base quality information exists; no much larger clone differs at one position.

The CDR3 regions of human TCRbeta chains were analyzed by immunosequencing. Regarding the original processing steps: Repertoire TCRs were matched against a reference library of SARS-CoV-2-specific TCRs generated with the MIRA antigen-specificity platform. Breadth was defined as the fraction of unique TCRs that were SARS-CoV-2-associated. Depth was defined as the fraction of total T cells that were SARS-CoV-2-associated. Using the MIRA data, each spike-specific TCR was mapped to the spike region that the TCR reacts to and placed in a CD4 or CD8 class. Log10-transformed breadth and depth values were compared by one-way ANOVA with Sidak's multiple comparisons tests. TCRdb re-hosts the immuneACCESS table, in-frame sequences only. Its copies lack some clones; in the studies checked, an unresolved V gene accounts for under half of them, and the cause for the rest is not known. The D gene and trimming were derived from the DNA, and the V and J assignments and clone size from that table. The table for this sample lists approximately 170,000 clones; about 86% of them were counted only once. Around a tenth of the sample rests with the top ten.

Sample: peripheral blood, taken 28 days after the second AZD1222 dose. This TCR was recovered from an adult who received the AZD1222 COVID-19 vaccine. The chain is made from TRBV5-1 and TRBJ1-6; TRBD1 could be the D gene, as 6 bases match. The CDR3 protein sequence reads: CASSSEQGGLSSPLHF. The nucleotide sequence is TGCGCCAGCAGCAGTGAACAGGGAGGCCTTAGTTCACCCCTCCACTTT.